This record looks at one T cell receptor beta chain sequence and its context. The entry originates in a study of blood T cell repertoires in COVID-19. The CDR3 loop spans 12 amino acids. CDR1 GTSNPN and CDR2 SVGIG come from the germline V gene (reference sequence). Trimming pared 1 base from V and 8 bases from J, leaving 8 bases between. Enrollment of patients from Seattle took place during active infection, with longitudinal follow-up. Assay: immunoSEQ multiplex PCR; the TCRdb copy retains only in-frame clones and omits some. The table includes about 160,000 clones, around 83% detected once. This receptor was identified in a woman aged 45-59 years with COVID-19, enrolled during active disease. The source material was peripheral blood. The V call is TRBV30, the J call TRBJ1-4, with D possibly TRBD1 on 6 matching bases. The CDR3 here is CAWSEQGEKLFF. The CDR3 bases are TGTGCCTGGAGTGAGCAGGGGGAAAAACTGTTTTTT. Filled out from reference TRBV30 and TRBJ1-4, the complete variable domain reads SQTIHQWPATLVQPVGSPLSLECTVEGTSNPNLYWYRQAAGRGLQLLFYSVGIGQISSEVPQNLSASRPQDRQFILSSKKLLLSDSGFYLCAWSEQGEKLFFGSGTQLSVL.